This T cell receptor (beta chain) stems from a study of beta chain features in type 1 diabetes. On the study more broadly: Analysis included over 100,000,000 sorted cells drawn from all samples.

As every portion of the isolated RNA was reverse transcribed, the sequencing read expressed TCRB transcripts. The assay was immunoSEQ multiplex PCR, and TCRdb's table has in-frame clones only and misses some. This sample has roughly 170,000 clones, with around 13% found just once. Based on CD45RO/CCR7/CD25/CD127/CD95/CD27, CD4+ regulatory, stem cell-like memory, naive and central memory cells were sorted. All of the sorted populations showed purity greater than 95%. This clone was detected a few times. CDR1 is GTSNPN, CDR2 SVGIG, per germline (reference sequence). The CDR3 consists of 16 residues. With 2 bases clipped from V and 9 bases from J, the junction kept 12 bases outside the gene matches.

The sequencing sample was made of central memory CD4+ T cells from blood. The sequence was collected from a woman aged 18-29 years in good health. The chain links TRBV30 to TRBJ2-1, with 11 bases that match TRBD2. CDR3 nucleotides: TGTGCCTGGAGTCACCCCCCTAGCGGGAGGTCTCCTGAGCAGTTCTTC. This gives the protein CAWSHPPSGRSPEQFF.